Below, 10 T cell receptor beta chains from the same sample are listed, as sequenced in a study of CD8 T cells in acute hepatitis C reinfection. Study-level findings and limits: Overrepresentation in the naive pool did not explain the preferential TRBV04 and TRBV06 usage seen in all groups.

The protocol was immunoSEQ multiplex PCR, while the TCRdb copy is restricted to in-frame clones and leaves out a portion. The sample yields fewer than 700 clones, approximately 52% seen once. The time point: acute HCV infection, within 168 days of estimated infection date. Sequencing of hepatitis C virus-specific cells was done ex vivo rather than after in vitro expansion. This sample comprised HCV NS3-1073 tetramer-sorted CD8+ T cells from PBMCs, obtained during acute infection. These receptors originate from a woman in her twenties or thirties who spontaneously cleared hepatitis C infection.

This clone was recorded a few times. The chain links TRBV21-1 to TRBJ1-5; the D call TRBD1 from the table was never checked on the DNA. TRBV21-1 is assigned pseudogene status. This CDR3 has 19 residues. The CDR3 loop reads CASSFALSNRRGHNQPQHF. Here the CDR3 DNA reads TGTGCCAGCAGCTTCGCCCTCTCTAACCGCCGGGGACACAATCAGCCCCAGCATTTT.

The chain joins TRBV28 to TRBJ1-1; the match to TRBD1 covers 10 bases. CDR1 and CDR2 from the germline V gene are MDHEN and SYDVKM. V lost 6 bases to trimming and J lost 4 bases; unmatched junction nucleotides: 8. There are 15 residues in the CDR3. Here the CDR3 DNA reads TGTGCCAGCAGACCCGGGACAGGGGATGTCACTGAAGCTTTCTTT. Its translation: CASRPGTGDVTEAFF.

The gene calls are TRBV14 and TRBJ1-6; D unresolved. The CDR3 is made up of 12 amino acids. Per the germline V gene, CDR1 is SGHDN and CDR2 is FVKESK. V lost 1 base and J 15 bases, leaving 10 bases between the germline ends. CDR3 nucleotides: TGTGCCAGCAGCCAAGCGGACGCCAACCTCCACTTT. Amino acid sequence: CASSQADANLHF.

The chain joins TRBV15 to TRBJ2-3; TRBD2 agrees at 12 bases. The CDR3 spans 15 residues. V lost 4 bases and J lost 4; bases outside the gene matches: 3. CDR1 and CDR2 (germline): LNHNV, YYDKDF (reference sequence). CDR3 nucleotides: TGTGCCACCAGCATGCTAGCGGGAGGGCCAGATACGCAGTATTTT. Translating gives CATSMLAGGPDTQYF.

The rearrangement links TRBV27 to TRBJ2-1, with D perhaps TRBD1 (5 bases). CDR1 and CDR2 (germline): MNHEY, SMNVEV (reference sequence). The CDR3 extends over 14 amino acids. V lost 3 bases to trimming and J lost 8 bases, with 14 bases between them. DNA of the CDR3: TGTGCCAGCAGTTTTGGGGTCCAGGGCTATGAGCAGTTCTTC. This translates into CASSFGVQGYEQFF.

In its sample, this clone is large. J is TRBJ2-5 and V is TRBV27; 7 nucleotides agree with TRBD1. Germline CDR1 and CDR2: MNHEY and SMNVEV (reference sequence). With V trimmed by 2 bases and J by 2 bases, 5 bases remained unmatched. The CDR3 length is 15 residues. CDR3 sequence: CASSLIWGQQETQYF. Here the CDR3 DNA reads TGTGCCAGCAGTTTAATTTGGGGACAGCAAGAGACCCAGTACTTC.

By share, this clone counts as large. This chain uses TRBV7-8 with TRBJ1-3; the D gene is possibly TRBD1 (6 bases). The CDR3 contains 16 residues. Trimming removed 5 bases at V and 3 bases at J, with 17 bases between. Germline loops: CDR1 SGHVS, CDR2 FQNEAQ. CDR3: CASSQPTGLFGNTIYF. The CDR3 nucleotides are TGTGCCAGCAGCCAGCCCACAGGGCTATTTGGAAACACCATATATTTT.

In its sample, this clone is hyperexpanded. This chain links TRBV7-6 with TRBJ2-2; the match to TRBD2 covers 12 bases. This CDR3 has 17 residues. Germline V CDR1 and CDR2: SGHVS, FNYEAQ. V trimming: 4 bases; J trimming: 2 bases; junction bases outside the gene matches: 5. CDR3 nucleotides: TGTGCCAGCAGCTCGAAGGGACTAGCGGGTAACACCGGGGAGCTGTTTTTT. This gives the protein CASSSKGLAGNTGELFF. Drawing the rest from reference TRBV7-6 and TRBJ2-2, the complete variable domain is GAGVSQSPRYKVTKRGQDVALRCDPISGHVSLYWYRQALGQGPEFLTYFNYEAQQDKSGLPNDRFSAERPEGSISTLTIQRTEQRDSAMYRCASSSKGLAGNTGELFFGEGSRLTVL.

Worth noting for this clone: A read error likely explains this, since a far larger clone differs by one base. The J gene is TRBJ1-1, the V gene TRBV9; D unresolved. Trimming cost V 4 bases and J 1 base, with 8 bases left between them. Germline CDR1 and CDR2: SGDLS and YYNGEE. CDR3 length equals 13 residues. The CDR3 DNA is TGTGCCAGCAGCCAAGAGTCGAACACTGAAGCTTTCTTT. It encodes CASSQESNTEAFF.

This clone was counted between two and nine times. The chain carries TRBV11-2 and TRBJ2-7, with 10 bases that match TRBD2. The CDR3 length is 17 residues. Germline V gene lookup returns CDR1 SGHAT and CDR2 FQNNGV. V lost 0 bases to trimming and J lost 5 bases; unmatched junction nucleotides: 10. CDR3 bases: TGTGCCAGCAGCTTAGAAGTAGCTAGCGGGGGAGGCGACGAGCAGTACTTC. Translation gives CASSLEVASGGGDEQYF.